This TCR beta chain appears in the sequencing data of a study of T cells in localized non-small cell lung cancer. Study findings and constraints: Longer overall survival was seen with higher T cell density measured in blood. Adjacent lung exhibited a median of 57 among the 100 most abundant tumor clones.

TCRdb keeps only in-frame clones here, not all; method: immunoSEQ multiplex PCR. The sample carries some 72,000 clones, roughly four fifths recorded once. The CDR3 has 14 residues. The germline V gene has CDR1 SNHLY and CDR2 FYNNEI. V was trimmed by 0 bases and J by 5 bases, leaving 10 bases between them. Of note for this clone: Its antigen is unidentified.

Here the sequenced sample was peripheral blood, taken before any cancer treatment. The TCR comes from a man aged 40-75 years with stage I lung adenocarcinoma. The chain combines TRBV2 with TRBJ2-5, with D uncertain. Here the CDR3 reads CASSEALPGETQYF. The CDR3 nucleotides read TGTGCCAGCAGTGAAGCGCTTCCGGGCGAGACCCAGTACTTC.